The rows below give T cell receptor beta chains drawn from one sample of a study of T cell repertoires in cytomegalovirus infection. TCRdb analysed the reads with MiXCR anew, one entry per CDR3 protein. The data hold 90,000 to 120,000 distinct CDR3 sequences, with more than 20% observed a single time. The sample consisted of CD8+ T cells from PBMCs. These receptors were obtained from a human donor in good health (CMV status not recorded). Some clones in this sample may be carry-over from other donors' samples. Each CDR3 is given with its conserved first and last residue. A D gene is named only where the DNA matches it firmly. The listing skips clone size in some rows; elsewhere it reads once, few, many or a size class.

abundance	j_gene	d_gene	v_gene	CDR3nt	CDR3aa
-	TRBJ1-1	-	TRBV27	TGTGCCAGCAGCCCGGGATTCAAGAACACTGAAGCTTTCTTT	CASSPGFKNTEAFF
many	TRBJ2-5	-	TRBV5-4	TGTGCCAGCAGCTTGGCCGGGCGGATCCAAGAGACCCAGTACTTC	CASSLAGRIQETQYF
-	TRBJ2-1	TRBD1	TRBV28	TGTGCCAGCAGTTTCGGACAGGGGATCAATGAGCAGTTCTTC	CASSFGQGINEQFF
-	TRBJ2-7	-	TRBV7-2	TGTGCCAGCAGCGCGCCCCAAGGTGCCTACGAGCAGTACTTC	CASSAPQGAYEQYF
-	TRBJ1-5	-	TRBV6-1	TGTGCCAGCAAGGACAGTTTGCCTCATTATAGCAATCAGCCCCAGCATTTT	CASKDSLPHYSNQPQHF
few	TRBJ1-5	TRBD1	TRBV28	TGTGCCAGCTCCGGGACAGGAGGCCAGCCCCAGCATTTT	CASSGTGGQPQHF
few	TRBJ2-5	-	TRBV5-1	TGCGCCAGCAGCGGAGGGGGTGAGGAGACCCAGTACTTC	CASSGGGEETQYF
many	TRBJ2-7	-	TRBV7-8	TGTGCCAGCAGCATAGACAAATCCTACGAGCAGTACTTC	CASSIDKSYEQYF
many	TRBJ2-1	TRBD2	TRBV20-1	TGCAGTGCTAAAGAACTAGCGGGGGTGAAGAATGAGCAGTTCTTC	CSAKELAGVKNEQFF
-	TRBJ2-7	TRBD1	TRBV2	TGTGCCAGCAGCCGCCGGGACAGGGACCACGAGCAGTACTTC	CASSRRDRDHEQYF
many	TRBJ2-3	-	TRBV7-2	TGTGCCAGCAGCTTGGTAGGCGGGGACACAGATACGCAGTATTTT	CASSLVGGDTDTQYF
-	TRBJ2-7	-	TRBV20-1	TGCAGTGCTAGAGTAAGGCCAAGGGGTCTCGAGCAGTACTTC	CSARVRPRGLEQYF
many	TRBJ2-5	TRBD1	TRBV7-9	TGTGCCAGCAGCTACACCGGGACAGTCGAAGAAGAGACCCAGTACTTC	CASSYTGTVEEETQYF
-	TRBJ2-3	-	TRBV11-2	TGTGCCAGCAGCTTAATCACGGGAGCGGGCGTCGATACGCAGTATTTT	CASSLITGAGVDTQYF
few	TRBJ1-1	-	TRBV6-2/TRBV6-3	TGTGCCAGCAGTTACACTCAAGGGGGACCCCCTGAAGCTTTCTTT	CASSYTQGGPPEAFF
-	TRBJ1-5	TRBD1	TRBV6-5	TGTGCCAGCAGGGCGGGACAGACCTCCAATCAGCCCCAGCATTTT	CASRAGQTSNQPQHF
-	TRBJ2-3	-	TRBV4-1	TGCGCCAGCAGCCAAGATTTTCGGGGGACAGATACGCAGTATTTT	CASSQDFRGTDTQYF
few	TRBJ2-1	TRBD2	TRBV11-2	TGTGCCAGCAGCGAGACTAGCGGGGGGTCCTACAATGAGCAGTTCTTC	CASSETSGGSYNEQFF
many	TRBJ2-2	-	TRBV7-3	TGTGCCAGCAGCTTAAGGTCCCGGGACCTGAACACCGGGGAGCTGTTTTTT	CASSLRSRDLNTGELFF
-	TRBJ1-1	-	TRBV25-1	TGTGCCAGCAGCGGACTGAAGAACACTGAAGCTTTCTTT	CASSGLKNTEAFF
-	TRBJ1-1	-	TRBV6-2/TRBV6-3	TGTGCCAGCAGTTACAGAGACAGGTGGTTTGCGGCTGAAGCTTTCTTT	CASSYRDRWFAAEAFF
-	TRBJ2-3	-	TRBV7-9	TGTGCCAGCAGCCGACGCACAGATACGCAGTATTTT	CASSRRTDTQYF